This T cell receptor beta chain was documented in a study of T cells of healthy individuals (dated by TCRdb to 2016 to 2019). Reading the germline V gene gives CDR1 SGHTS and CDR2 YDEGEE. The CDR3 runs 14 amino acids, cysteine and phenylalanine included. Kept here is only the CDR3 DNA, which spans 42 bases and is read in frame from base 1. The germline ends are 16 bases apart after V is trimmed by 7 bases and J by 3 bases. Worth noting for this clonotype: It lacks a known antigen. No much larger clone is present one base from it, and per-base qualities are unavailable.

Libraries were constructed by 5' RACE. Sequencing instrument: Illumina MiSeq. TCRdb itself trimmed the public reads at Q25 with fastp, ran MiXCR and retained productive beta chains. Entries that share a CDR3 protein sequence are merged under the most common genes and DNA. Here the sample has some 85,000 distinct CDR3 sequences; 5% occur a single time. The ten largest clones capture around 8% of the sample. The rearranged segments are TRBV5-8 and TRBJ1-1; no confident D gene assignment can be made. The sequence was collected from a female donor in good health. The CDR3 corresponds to CASRRGSRHTEAFF. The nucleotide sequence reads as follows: TGTGCCAGCCGCCGCGGGTCCAGACACACTGAAGCTTTCTTT.